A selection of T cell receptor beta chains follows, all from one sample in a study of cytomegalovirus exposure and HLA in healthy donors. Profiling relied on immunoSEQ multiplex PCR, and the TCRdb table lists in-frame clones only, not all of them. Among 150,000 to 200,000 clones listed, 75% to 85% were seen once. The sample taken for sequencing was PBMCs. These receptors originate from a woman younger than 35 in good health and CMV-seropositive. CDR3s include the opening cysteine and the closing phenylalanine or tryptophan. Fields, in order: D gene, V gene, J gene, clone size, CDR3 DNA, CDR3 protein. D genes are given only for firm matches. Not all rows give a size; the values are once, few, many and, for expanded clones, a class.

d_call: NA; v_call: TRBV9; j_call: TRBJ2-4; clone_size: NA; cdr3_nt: TGTGCCAGCAGCGTAGGGGTAAATGCGGGGTTCAAAAACATTCAGTACTTC; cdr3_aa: CASSVGVNAGFKNIQYF
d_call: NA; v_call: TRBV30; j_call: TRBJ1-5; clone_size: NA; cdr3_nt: TGTGCCTGGGGAGGACCGGGACACAATTATCAGCCCCAGCATTTT; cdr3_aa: CAWGGPGHNYQPQHF
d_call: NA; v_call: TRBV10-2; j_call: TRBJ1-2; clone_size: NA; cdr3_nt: TGCGCCAGCTCCGGGATACATGATTTAAACTTTGACTATGGCTACACCTTC; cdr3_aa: CASSGIHDLNFDYGYTF
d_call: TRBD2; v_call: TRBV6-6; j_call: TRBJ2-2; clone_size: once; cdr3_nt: TGTGCCAGCAGTGCCGGGACTACCCACACCGGGGAGCTGTTTTTT; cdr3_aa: CASSAGTTHTGELFF
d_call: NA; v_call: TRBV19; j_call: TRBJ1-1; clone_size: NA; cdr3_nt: TGTGCCAGTAGTATAATCGGCATCAGGATGGGGAACACTGAAGCTTTCTTT; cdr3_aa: CASSIIGIRMGNTEAFF
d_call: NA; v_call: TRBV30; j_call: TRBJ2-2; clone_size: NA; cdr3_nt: TGTGCCTGGAGCACAGGGATCGGGGAGCTGTTTTTT; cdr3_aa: CAWSTGIGELFF
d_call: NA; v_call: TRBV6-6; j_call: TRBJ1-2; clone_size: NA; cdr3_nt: TGTGCCAGCAGTTACCCAGGGCCAGCTAACTATGGCTACACCTTC; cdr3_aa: CASSYPGPANYGYTF
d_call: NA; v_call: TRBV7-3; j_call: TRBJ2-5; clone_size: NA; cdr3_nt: TGTGCCAGCAGCTTATCGGGATTGAAAGAGACCCAGTACTTC; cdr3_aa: CASSLSGLKETQYF
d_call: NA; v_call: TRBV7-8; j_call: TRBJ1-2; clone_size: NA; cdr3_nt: TGTGCCAGCAGCTTAGTACCCCGGGACACTTACACCTATGGCTACACCTTC; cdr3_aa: CASSLVPRDTYTYGYTF
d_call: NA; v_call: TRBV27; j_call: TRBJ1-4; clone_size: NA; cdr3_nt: TGTGCCAGCAGTACCTTCGCGGGTGCAACTAATGAAAAACTGTTTTTT; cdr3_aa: CASSTFAGATNEKLFF
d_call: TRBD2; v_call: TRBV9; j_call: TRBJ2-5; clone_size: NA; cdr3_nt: TGTGCCAGCAGCGTAACCCATAGGCGGGGGGCGCATATGGAAGAGACCCAGTACTTC; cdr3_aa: CASSVTHRRGAHMEETQYF
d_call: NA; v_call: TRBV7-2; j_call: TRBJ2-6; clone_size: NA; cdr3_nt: TGTGCCAGCAGCCTTACCCACAGCTCTGGGGCCAACGTCCTGACTTTC; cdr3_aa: CASSLTHSSGANVLTF
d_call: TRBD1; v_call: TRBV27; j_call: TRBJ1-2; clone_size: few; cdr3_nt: TGTGCCAGCAGCACGTGGACAGGGAGGTATGGCTACACCTTC; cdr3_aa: CASSTWTGRYGYTF
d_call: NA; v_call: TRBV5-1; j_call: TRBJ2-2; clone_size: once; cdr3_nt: TGCGCCAGCCGGGACAAGACTACCGGGGAGCTGTTTTTT; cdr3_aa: CASRDKTTGELFF
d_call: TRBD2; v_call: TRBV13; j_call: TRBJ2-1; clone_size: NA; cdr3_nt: TGTGCCAGCAGCTACTCCCAGCGGGGGGAATACAATGAGCAGTTCTTC; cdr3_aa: CASSYSQRGEYNEQFF
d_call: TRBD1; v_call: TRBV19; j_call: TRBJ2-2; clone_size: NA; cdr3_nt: TGTGCCAGTAGTACGAAGGACAGGGCAAGGGGCACCGGGGAGCTGTTTTTT; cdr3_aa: CASSTKDRARGTGELFF
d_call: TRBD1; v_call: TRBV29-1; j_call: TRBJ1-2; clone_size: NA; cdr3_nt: TGCAGCGCGCCAATCCGACAGGGGGCGGGAGGCTACACCTTC; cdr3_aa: CSAPIRQGAGGYTF
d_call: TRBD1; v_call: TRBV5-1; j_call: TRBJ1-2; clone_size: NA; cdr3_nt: TGCGCCAGCAGCGGGGACAGGGGATATGGCTACACCTTC; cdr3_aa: CASSGDRGYGYTF
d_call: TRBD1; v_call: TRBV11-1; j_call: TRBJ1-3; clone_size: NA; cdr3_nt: TGTGCCAGCAGCCAGGACAGGTCCACCATATATTTT; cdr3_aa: CASSQDRSTIYF
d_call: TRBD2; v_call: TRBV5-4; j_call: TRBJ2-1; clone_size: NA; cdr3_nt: TGTGCCAGCAGTTCGGGGGGGAGCTCCTACAATGAGCAGTTCTTC; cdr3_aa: CASSSGGSSYNEQFF
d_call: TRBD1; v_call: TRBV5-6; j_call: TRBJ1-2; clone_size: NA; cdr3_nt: TGTGCCAGCAGCTTATGGGACAGAAGATATGGCTACACCTTC; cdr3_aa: CASSLWDRRYGYTF
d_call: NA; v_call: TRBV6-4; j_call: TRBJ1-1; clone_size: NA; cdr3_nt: TGTGCCAGCAGTATAGCCTTGAACACTGAAGCTTTCTTT; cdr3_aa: CASSIALNTEAFF
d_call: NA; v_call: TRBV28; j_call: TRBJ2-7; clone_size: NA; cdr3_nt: TGTGCCAGCAGTTTGGGGACTCGTATCCACGAGCAGTACTTC; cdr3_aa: CASSLGTRIHEQYF
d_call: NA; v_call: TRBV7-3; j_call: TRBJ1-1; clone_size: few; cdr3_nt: TGTGCCAGCAGCAGCTATGGGCGGGGGGAGGGCACTGAAGCTTTCTTT; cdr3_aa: CASSSYGRGEGTEAFF
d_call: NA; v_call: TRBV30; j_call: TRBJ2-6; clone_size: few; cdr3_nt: TGTGCCTGGACAGTCGGACGGCTCTCTGGGGCCAACGGCCTGACTTTC; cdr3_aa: CAWTVGRLSGANGLTF
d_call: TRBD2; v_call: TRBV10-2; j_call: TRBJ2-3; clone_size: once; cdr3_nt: TGCGCCAGCAGGGGGACTAGCGGGGGGGTGAGGCCGCAGTATTTT; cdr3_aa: CASRGTSGGVRPQYF
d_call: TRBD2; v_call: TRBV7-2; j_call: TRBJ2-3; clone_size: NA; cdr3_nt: TGTGCCAGCAGCTTAGTCCCTCGGGGGGGGAGCACAGATACGCAGTATTTT; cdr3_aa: CASSLVPRGGSTDTQYF
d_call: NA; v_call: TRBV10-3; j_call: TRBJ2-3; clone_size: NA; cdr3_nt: TGTGCCATAGGACTGGACCGCCAAGATACGCAGTATTTT; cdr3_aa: CAIGLDRQDTQYF
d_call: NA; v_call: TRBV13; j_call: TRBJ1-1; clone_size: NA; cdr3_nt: TGTGCCAGCAGCGTAACAACTGAAGCTTTCTTT; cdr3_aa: CASSVTTEAFF
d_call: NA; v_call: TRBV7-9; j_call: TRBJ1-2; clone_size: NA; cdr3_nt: TGTGCCAGCAGCTTGGCAATGGGGGCAGCCTATGGCTACACCTTC; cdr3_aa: CASSLAMGAAYGYTF
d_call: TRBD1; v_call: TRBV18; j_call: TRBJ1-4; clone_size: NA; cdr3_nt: TGTGCCAGCTCACCGTCAGGGGGTGTGTATGAAAAACTGTTTTTT; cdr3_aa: CASSPSGGVYEKLFF
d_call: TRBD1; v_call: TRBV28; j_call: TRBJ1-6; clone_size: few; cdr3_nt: TGTGCCAGCAAAGAGTCCCACCGGGACAGATCACCCCTCCACTTT; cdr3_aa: CASKESHRDRSPLHF
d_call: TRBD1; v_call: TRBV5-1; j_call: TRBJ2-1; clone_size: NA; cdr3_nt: TGCGCCAGCACTCATACCGGGACAGGGGTCAATGAGCAGTTCTTC; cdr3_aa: CASTHTGTGVNEQFF
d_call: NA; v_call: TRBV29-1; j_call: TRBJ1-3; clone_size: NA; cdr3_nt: TGCAGCGTTGACAGGAACCAAGACACCATATATTTT; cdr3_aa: CSVDRNQDTIYF
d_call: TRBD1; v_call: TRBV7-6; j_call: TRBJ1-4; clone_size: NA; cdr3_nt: TGTGCCAGCAGCCCGGGGGACAGGGGTTTCACTAATGAAAAACTGTTTTTT; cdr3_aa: CASSPGDRGFTNEKLFF
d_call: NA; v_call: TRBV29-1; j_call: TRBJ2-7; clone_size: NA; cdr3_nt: TGCAGCGTGAAGGGTGGGGGGTCCTACGAACAGTACTTC; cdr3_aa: CSVKGGGSYEQYF
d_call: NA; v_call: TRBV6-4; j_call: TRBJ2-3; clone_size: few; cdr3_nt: TGTGCCAGCAGTGACGGGGGGGCGACAGATACGCAGTATTTT; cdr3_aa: CASSDGGATDTQYF
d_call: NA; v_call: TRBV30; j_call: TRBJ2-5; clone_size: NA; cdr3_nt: TGTGCCTGGAGTGTACGGAGGAGCAGAGAGACCCAGTACTTC; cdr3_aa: CAWSVRRSRETQYF
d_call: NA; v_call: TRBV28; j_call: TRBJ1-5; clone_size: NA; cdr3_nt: TGTGCCAGCAGGTTACAGGGCTATAGCAATCAGCCCCAGCATTTT; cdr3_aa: CASRLQGYSNQPQHF
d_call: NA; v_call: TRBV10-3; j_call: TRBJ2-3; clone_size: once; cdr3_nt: TGTGCCATCCGGGGGACCCGCACAGATACGCAGTATTTT; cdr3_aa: CAIRGTRTDTQYF
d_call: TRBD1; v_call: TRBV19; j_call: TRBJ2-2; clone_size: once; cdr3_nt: TGTGCCGGACAGGGCGCCGGGGAGCTGTTTTTT; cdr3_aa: CAGQGAGELFF
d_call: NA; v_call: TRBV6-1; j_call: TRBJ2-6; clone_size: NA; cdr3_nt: TGTGCCAGCAGGGAAGGCTTAGGGGTAGGGGGGGCCAACGTCCTGACTTTC; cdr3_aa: CASREGLGVGGANVLTF
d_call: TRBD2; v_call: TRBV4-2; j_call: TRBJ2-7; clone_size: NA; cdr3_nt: TGTGCCAGCAGCCAAGATTTACTAGCGGGGGCCCTCCCCCGGCGCGAGCAGTACTTC; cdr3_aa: CASSQDLLAGALPRREQYF
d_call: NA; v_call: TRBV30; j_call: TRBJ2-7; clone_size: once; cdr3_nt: TGTGCCTGGCACAGGGACTCCTACGAGCAGTACTTC; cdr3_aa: CAWHRDSYEQYF
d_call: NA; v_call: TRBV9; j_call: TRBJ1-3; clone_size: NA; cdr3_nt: TGTGCCAGCAGCGTAGGGGCGGTGAGGGCTGGAAACACCATATATTTT; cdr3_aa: CASSVGAVRAGNTIYF
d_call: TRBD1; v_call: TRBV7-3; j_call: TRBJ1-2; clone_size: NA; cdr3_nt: TGTGCCAGCAGCAACCCGGACAGGGGGGGAAATGGCTACACCTTC; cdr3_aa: CASSNPDRGGNGYTF
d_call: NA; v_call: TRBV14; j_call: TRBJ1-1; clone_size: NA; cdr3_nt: TGTGCCAGCAGCCAAGCTAGGTTCACTGAAGCTTTCTTT; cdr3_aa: CASSQARFTEAFF
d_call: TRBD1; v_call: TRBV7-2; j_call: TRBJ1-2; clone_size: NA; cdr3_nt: TGTGCCAGCAGCTCGACAGGGGGCGACTATGGCTACACCTTC; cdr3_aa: CASSSTGGDYGYTF
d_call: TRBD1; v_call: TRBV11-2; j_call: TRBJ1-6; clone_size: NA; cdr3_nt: TGTGCCAGCAGCTTAGCAGGGGGCGTTCATTCACCCCTCCACTTT; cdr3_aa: CASSLAGGVHSPLHF
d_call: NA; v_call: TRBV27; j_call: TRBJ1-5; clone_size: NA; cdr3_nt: TGTGCCAGCAGGACAGGTAACCATCAGCCCCAGCATTTT; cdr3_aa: CASRTGNHQPQHF
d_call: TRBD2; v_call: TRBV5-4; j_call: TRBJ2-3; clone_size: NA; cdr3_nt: TGTGCCAGCAGCTTGATGGGTGGGGGGGTAACAGATACGCAGTATTTT; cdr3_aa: CASSLMGGGVTDTQYF
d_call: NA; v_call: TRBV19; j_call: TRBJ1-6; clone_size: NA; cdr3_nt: TGTGCCAGTAGCCCCACTTTGAGCTCCTATAATTCACCCCTCCACTTT; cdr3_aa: CASSPTLSSYNSPLHF
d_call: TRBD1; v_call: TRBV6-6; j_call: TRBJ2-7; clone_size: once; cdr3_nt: TGTGCCAGCAGTTCGGGACAGCGTTCATACGAGCAGTACTTC; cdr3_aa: CASSSGQRSYEQYF
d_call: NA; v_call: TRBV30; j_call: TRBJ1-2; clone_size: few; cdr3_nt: TGTGCCTGGAGTGTAACCGCAGGCTATGGCTACACCTTC; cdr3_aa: CAWSVTAGYGYTF